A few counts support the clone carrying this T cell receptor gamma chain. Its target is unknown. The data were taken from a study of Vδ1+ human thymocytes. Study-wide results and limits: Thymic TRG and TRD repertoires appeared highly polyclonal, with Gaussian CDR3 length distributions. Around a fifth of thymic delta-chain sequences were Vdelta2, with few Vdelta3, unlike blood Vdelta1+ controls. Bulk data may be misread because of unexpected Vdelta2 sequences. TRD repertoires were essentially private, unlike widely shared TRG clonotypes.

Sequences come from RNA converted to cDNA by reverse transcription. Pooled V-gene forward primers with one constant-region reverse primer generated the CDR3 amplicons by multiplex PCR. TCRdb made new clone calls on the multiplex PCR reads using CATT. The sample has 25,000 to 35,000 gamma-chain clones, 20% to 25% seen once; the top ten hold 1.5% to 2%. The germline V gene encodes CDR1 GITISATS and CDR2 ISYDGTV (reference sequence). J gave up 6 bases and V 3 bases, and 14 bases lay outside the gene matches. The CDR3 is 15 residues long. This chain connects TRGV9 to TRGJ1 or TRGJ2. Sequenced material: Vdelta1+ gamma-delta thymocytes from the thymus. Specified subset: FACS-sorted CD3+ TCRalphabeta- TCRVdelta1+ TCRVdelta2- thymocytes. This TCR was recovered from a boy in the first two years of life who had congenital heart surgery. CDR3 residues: CALWEKNGDGYKKLF. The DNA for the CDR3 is TGTGCCTTGTGGGAGAAAAATGGGGATGGTTATAAGAAACTCTTT.